One sample yielded the 31 T cell receptor beta chains listed below, sequenced in a study. TCRdb re-derived calls from the reads in MiXCR, one entry per CDR3 protein. This sample carries roughly 5,400 distinct CDR3 sequences, around 8.8% of them seen once, and the ten largest clones take approximately 5.6%. Sequencing was carried out using CD4+ T cells from synovial fluid. The receptors derive from a human donor with rheumatoid arthritis.

The table lists this clonotype with many counts. The V gene is TRBV5-4, the J gene TRBJ2-5; the D call may be TRBD1 or TRBD2 (6 bases each). Germline assignment: CDR1 SGHNT and CDR2 YYREEE (reference sequence). The CDR3 sequence is 15 residues long. Trimming removed 0 bases from V and 0 bases from J, with 9 bases in between. This CDR3 is CASSLAGADQETQYF. In nucleotides, the CDR3 is TGTGCCAGCAGCTTGGCGGGGGCGGACCAAGAGACCCAGTACTTC.

A word on this clonotype: One junction end disagrees with the germline gene, perhaps due to a read error. J is TRBJ2-7 and V is TRBV18; no reliable D call. Germline assignment: CDR1 KGHSH and CDR2 LQKENI. The CDR3 length is 11 residues. CDR3 protein: CANSSSYEQYF. Written as DNA, the CDR3 is TGTGCCAACTCATCCTCCTACGAGCAGTACTTC.

This clonotype was seen once. A read error is possible here, since a much larger clone lies one base away. This chain uses TRBV18 with TRBJ1-4; maybe TRBD1 (6 bases). Germline CDR1 and CDR2: KGHSH and LQKENI. This CDR3 has 16 residues. CDR3 protein: CASSPQQGEGNERLFF. The CDR3 DNA reads as TGTGCCAGCTCACCACAACAGGGTGAGGGGAATGAAAGACTGTTTTTT.

This clonotype was detected ten times or more. The chain is built from TRBV30 and TRBJ2-7; D tentatively reads TRBD1 or TRBD2 (6 bases each). Germline V gene lookup returns CDR1 GTSNPN and CDR2 SVGIG (reference sequence). Trimming shortened V by 8 bases and J by 3 bases, and 17 bases separated the two germline ends. CDR3 length: 13 amino acids. The CDR3 DNA follows: TGTGCCACGGAGGTACAGGGAGGCTACGAGCAGTACTTC. Residues: CATEVQGGYEQYF.

In its sample, this clonotype is medium-sized (0.01 to 0.1%). This chain connects TRBV7-9 to TRBJ2-1; D tentatively reads TRBD1 or TRBD2 (6 bases each). Germline V lookup: CDR1 SEHNR, CDR2 FQNEAQ (reference sequence). Trimming left V 1 base short and J 6 bases short, with 16 bases between. The CDR3 consists of 16 residues. The CDR3 DNA follows: TGTGCCAGCAGCTTAGTAGCCGGGGGCGCCGGCAATGAGCAGTTCTTC. Encoded protein: CASSLVAGGAGNEQFF.

This rearrangement joins TRBV5-1 to TRBJ1-1; 7 bases fit TRBD1. Germline CDR1 reads SGHRS; CDR2 reads YFSETQ. V shed 3 bases, J shed 8 bases, and the junction held 10 bases outside the gene matches. The CDR3 has 14 amino acids. The CDR3 DNA follows: TGCGCCAGCAGCTCCCTTACAGGGGCGGTCGAAGCTTTCTTT. Amino acids: CASSSLTGAVEAFF.

This clonotype is classed as medium-sized. J is TRBJ1-6 and V is TRBV29-1, with TRBD1 as a possible D gene (6 bases). Trimming stripped 5 bases from V and 6 bases from J, with 11 bases between. Germline lookup yields CDR1 SQVTM and CDR2 ANQGSEA. The CDR3 covers 13 residues. DNA for the CDR3: TGCAGCGTTCGGACAGAGGCTAATTCACCCCTCCACTTT. Amino acid sequence: CSVRTEANSPLHF.

This clonotype was detected a few times. The gene calls are TRBV5-1 and TRBJ2-3; 13 positions agree with TRBD2. The CDR3 is 16 residues long. CDR1 is SGHRS, CDR2 YFSETQ, per germline. V gave up 4 bases and J gave up 1 base; unmatched junction bases: 3. The CDR3 nucleotides are TGCGCCAGCAGCACCGGGACTAGCGGGGGCACAGATACGCAGTATTTT. Translating gives CASSTGTSGGTDTQYF. The full variable domain, with the rest looked up from reference TRBV5-1 and TRBJ2-3, is KAGVTQTPRYLIKTRGQQVTLSCSPISGHRSVSWYQQTPGQGLQFLFEYFSETQRNKGNFPGRFSGRQFSNSRSEMNVSTLELGDSALYLCASSTGTSGGTDTQYFGPGTRLTVL.

The chain uses TRBV28 and TRBJ1-1, with no clear D. This CDR3 spans 13 amino acids. Trimming removed 4 bases from V and 7 bases from J, with 13 bases in between. CDR1 and CDR2 (germline): MDHEN, SYDVKM. The CDR3 protein is CASSSNSQFEAFF. The CDR3 DNA reads as TGTGCCAGCAGTTCTAACTCTCAATTTGAAGCTTTCTTT.

There are many counts of this clonotype. The chain recombines TRBV6-6 with TRBJ2-2, with unresolved D. The V end was cut by 7 bases, the J end by 7 bases, with 7 bases between. The germline CDR1 and CDR2 sequences are MNHNY and SVGAGI (reference sequence). The CDR3 runs to 11 residues. This CDR3 is CASNLGGELFF. The CDR3 nucleotides are TGTGCCAGCAACCTAGGCGGGGAGCTGTTTTTT.

In this sample, this clonotype turned up many times. This rearrangement joins TRBV7-9 to TRBJ2-7; TRBD2 aligns across 12 bases. The V gene's germline CDR1 is SEHNR and CDR2 FQNEAQ (reference sequence). With 5 bases clipped from V and 7 bases from J, the junction kept 12 bases outside the gene matches. The CDR3 extends over 16 amino acids. The CDR3 coding sequence is TGTGCCAGCAGCATCAACCTAGCGGGAGGGCCTTGGGAGCAGTACTTC. Translation: CASSINLAGGPWEQYF.

The table lists this clonotype with many counts. CDR3 in amino acids: CASSDGGAKETQYF. The CDR3 DNA sequence: TGTGCCAGCAGTGATGGGGGGGCCAAAGAGACCCAGTACTTC. The V and J genes are TRBV2 and TRBJ2-5; D is possibly TRBD2 (7 bases). V lost 3 bases, J lost 3 bases, and 11 bases lay in between. This CDR3 spans 14 amino acids. Germline loops: CDR1 SNHLY, CDR2 FYNNEI.

Within the sample, this clonotype is medium-sized (0.01 to 0.1%). The chain recombines TRBV5-1 with TRBJ2-1, with D possibly TRBD2 on 5 matching bases. Trimming left V 0 bases short and J 4 bases short, with 11 bases between. The CDR3 loop spans 15 amino acids. Germline lookup yields CDR1 SGHRS and CDR2 YFSETQ. The CDR3 reads CASSLGLARYNEQFF. CDR3 in DNA: TGCGCCAGCAGCTTGGGGTTAGCGAGATACAATGAGCAGTTCTTC.

In the case of this clonotype: A single base separates this from a much larger clone, so it may be a read error. The chain uses TRBV2 and TRBJ2-6, with D perhaps TRBD1 or TRBD2 (6 bases each). This CDR3 comprises 16 residues. CDR1 SNHLY and CDR2 FYNNEI come from the germline V gene. DNA for the CDR3: TGTGCCAGCAGACTTTTGGGGGGCACTGGGACCAACGTCCTGACTTTC. The encoded protein is CASRLLGGTGTNVLTF.

In its sample, this clonotype ranks as large. This chain connects TRBV27 to TRBJ1-1, with no clear D. Germline V gene lookup returns CDR1 MNHEY and CDR2 SMNVEV (reference sequence). This CDR3 spans 12 amino acids. Trimming removed 5 bases at V and 4 bases at J, with 8 bases between. Here the CDR3 reads CASSGVGTEAFF. In nucleotides, the CDR3 is TGTGCCAGCAGTGGAGTTGGCACTGAAGCTTTCTTT.

By proportion, this clonotype is medium-sized. The chain recombines TRBV7-8 with TRBJ2-1; D could derive from TRBD1 or TRBD2 (6 bases each). The V end was cut by 3 bases, the J end by 8 bases, with 20 bases between. The germline gives CDR1 SGHVS, CDR2 FQNEAQ. The length of the CDR3 is 16 residues. DNA of the CDR3: TGTGCCAGCAGCTTTGACCAGGGGACTCTAGCGCATGAGCAGTTCTTC. Its translation: CASSFDQGTLAHEQFF. Based on the CDR3 plus reference TRBV7-8 and TRBJ2-1, the full variable domain is GAGVSQSPRYKVAKRGQDVALRCDPISGHVSLFWYQQALGQGPEFLTYFQNEAQLDKSGLPSDRFFAERPEGSVSTLKIQRTQQEDSAVYLCASSFDQGTLAHEQFFGPGTRLTVL.

The chain is built from TRBV11-3 and TRBJ2-3; D might be TRBD2 (6 bases). V was pared by 5 bases and J by 3 bases, with 12 bases between. This CDR3 has 14 amino acids. In germline, CDR1 is SGHNT, CDR2 YENEEA. In nucleotides, the CDR3 is TGTGCCAGCAGCGGGACGGGAGTAACAGATACGCAGTATTTT. Residues: CASSGTGVTDTQYF.

This clonotype was found many times. The chain has TRBV18 and TRBJ1-6; D is unresolved. Trimming pared 2 bases from V and 6 bases from J, leaving 14 bases between. The V gene's germline CDR1 is KGHSH and CDR2 LQKENI. CDR3 length equals 16 residues. The CDR3 protein is CASSPSEVLTNSPLHF. CDR3 nucleotide sequence: TGTGCCAGCTCACCATCCGAGGTGCTCACTAATTCACCCCTCCACTTT.

The rearrangement uses TRBV10-3 and TRBJ2-2, with D perhaps matching TRBD2 (6 bases). The CDR3 extends over 13 amino acids. Between the trimmed V and J ends, which lost 10 bases and 3 bases, there was a span of 12 bases. Germline V CDR1 and CDR2: ENHRY, SYGVKD. The CDR3: CATTGVDTGELFF. The DNA for the CDR3 is TGTGCCACGACGGGAGTAGACACCGGGGAGCTGTTTTTT.

The sample holds many counts of this clonotype. The V gene is TRBV3-1, the J gene TRBJ1-4; perhaps TRBD1 as D (5 bases). V lost 2 bases and J 1 base, leaving 8 bases between the germline ends. Looked up from germline, CDR1 is LGHDT and CDR2 is YNNKEL (reference sequence). This CDR3 is 15 amino acids long. CDR3 DNA sequence: TGTGCCAGCAGCCAACAACAGGAAACTAATGAAAAACTGTTTTTT. Encoded protein: CASSQQQETNEKLFF. The entire variable domain, with the rest obtained from reference TRBV3-1 and TRBJ1-4, is as follows: DTAVSQTPKYLVTQMGNDKSIKCEQNLGHDTMYWYKQDSKKFLKIMFSYNNKELIINETVPNRFSPKSPDKAHLNLHINSLELGDSAVYFCASSQQQETNEKLFFGSGTQLSVL.

This clonotype has a count of ten or more. V gene TRBV10-3 combines with J gene TRBJ1-6, with D uncertain. Looked up from germline, CDR1 is ENHRY and CDR2 is SYGVKD. Between the trimmed V and J ends, which lost 4 bases and 5 bases, there was a span of 9 bases. This CDR3 region has 14 residues. The CDR3 loop reads CAISVSQDNSPLHF. The CDR3 nucleotides are TGTGCCATCAGTGTAAGCCAGGATAATTCACCCCTCCACTTT.

This clonotype showed up many times. This chain links TRBV10-3 with TRBJ1-5; D perhaps matches TRBD1 (5 bases). V gave up 5 bases and J gave up 3 bases, with 17 bases separating them. Germline V gene data show CDR1 as ENHRY and CDR2 as SYGVKD. The CDR3 has 16 residues. The CDR3, as DNA: TGTGCCATCAGTCCCTCTGTGGACACTTACAATCAGCCCCAGCATTTT. Its translation: CAISPSVDTYNQPQHF.

This clonotype was recorded at least ten times. At one of its ends the junction is not consistent with the germline gene, which may arise from a read error. The chain is built from TRBV7-7 and TRBJ2-5; possibly TRBD1 for D (5 bases). Germline V gene data show CDR1 as SSHAT and CDR2 as FNYEAQ (reference sequence). The CDR3 is 14 residues long. The CDR3 reads CASSLGAAQETQYF. For the CDR3, the DNA is TGTGCTAGCAGCTTAGGGGCAGCACAAGAGACCCAGTACTTC.

In its sample, this clonotype is medium-sized. The J gene is TRBJ2-1, the V gene TRBV19; 10 bases line up with TRBD2. Unmatched junction bases numbered 2, after V lost 5 bases and J lost 4 bases. The germline V gene encodes CDR1 LNHDA and CDR2 SQIVND (reference sequence). The CDR3 spans 14 residues. In DNA, the CDR3 is TGTGCCAGTAGTCGGACTAGCGGATACAATGAGCAGTTCTTC. It translates to CASSRTSGYNEQFF.

Many counts were recorded for this clonotype. V gene TRBV18 combines with J gene TRBJ2-7; TRBD1 matches at 10 bases. This CDR3 is built from 15 residues. Germline V gives CDR1 KGHSH, CDR2 LQKENI. V shed 3 bases and J 3 bases; nucleotides not matched to a gene: 5. CDR3: CASSPGTGANYEQYF. The DNA for the CDR3 is TGTGCCAGCTCACCCGGGACAGGGGCAAACTACGAGCAGTACTTC. Full variable domain (remainder filled in from reference TRBV18 and TRBJ2-7): NAGVMQNPRHLVRRRGQEARLRCSPMKGHSHVYWYRQLPEEGLKFMVYLQKENIIDESGMPKERFSAEFPKEGPSILRIQQVVRGDSAAYFCASSPGTGANYEQYFGPGTRLTVT.

This clonotype was observed at least ten times. The genes are TRBV7-2 and TRBJ2-1, with 10 bases fitting TRBD2. With 5 bases clipped from V and 6 bases from J, the junction kept 7 bases outside the gene matches. This CDR3 has 15 residues. In germline, CDR1 is SGHTA, CDR2 FQGNSA. The CDR3 is CASSPLAGVANEQFF. CDR3 DNA sequence: TGTGCCAGCAGCCCCCTAGCGGGAGTCGCCAATGAGCAGTTCTTC.

This clonotype was observed many times. This chain links TRBV28 with TRBJ2-7; TRBD1 aligns across 8 bases. J gave up 6 bases and V 5 bases, and 6 bases lay outside the gene matches. CDR1 is MDHEN, CDR2 SYDVKM, per germline. CDR3 size: 13 residues. The CDR3 DNA follows: TGTGCCAGCAGTCTGGGACAGGCCATCGAGCAGTACTTC. As protein: CASSLGQAIEQYF.

The rearrangement links TRBV10-3 to TRBJ1-5; 7 bases align to TRBD1. Per the germline V gene, CDR1 is ENHRY and CDR2 is SYGVKD. With 2 bases clipped from V and 2 bases from J, the junction kept 0 bases outside the gene matches. This CDR3 contains 14 residues. The CDR3 reads CAISEGQGNQPQHF. As DNA, the CDR3 is TGTGCCATCAGTGAGGGACAGGGCAATCAGCCCCAGCATTTT.

This clonotype was recorded at least ten times. The chain couples TRBV5-1 to TRBJ2-7; no reliable D call. V dropped 1 base and J dropped 3 bases, with 2 bases sitting between them. The germline V gene encodes CDR1 SGHRS and CDR2 YFSETQ. This CDR3 is built from 11 residues. In DNA form, the CDR3 reads TGCGCCAGCAGCTTGAACTACGAGCAGTACTTC. Protein sequence: CASSLNYEQYF.

This clonotype was detected a few times. The limits of the CDR3 on the DNA are not certain, so only TCRdb's listed CDR3 is given. This chain uses TRBV4-2 with TRBJ2-2; TRBD2 is the table's D call and was not checked against the DNA. The CDR3 sequence runs 16 residues, both termini included. Germline V gene lookup returns CDR1 LGHNA and CDR2 YNFKEQ. The CDR3 is CASSQGSSTLGGELFF.

This chain uses TRBV12-3 or TRBV12-4 with TRBJ1-4; the match to TRBD1 covers 9 bases. After removal of 5 bases from V and 0 bases from J, the junction contained 1 base not matched to a gene. This CDR3 has 15 residues. The CDR3 coding sequence is TGTGCCAGCAGTACAGGGGGCACAACTAATGAAAAACTGTTTTTT. Protein: CASSTGGTTNEKLFF.